The entry below gives a single TCR beta chain sequence along with its context. The antigen is unknown. The data were obtained in a study of CD8+ T cells in alopecia areata. General study findings and limits: Greater clonality was observed in lesional scalp samples, especially alopecia totalis/universalis, versus normal scalp. Sequencing of scalp samples also captures resident alphabeta T cells of normal skin.

The sorting of PBMCs gave CD4+ and CD8+ T cells. Extracted RNA was reverse transcribed into cDNA, the sequencing template. Assay: immunoSEQ multiplex PCR; the TCRdb copy retains only in-frame clones and omits some. The table shows around 150,000 clones, with about two thirds occurring only once. Germline V CDR1 and CDR2: MNHNS, SASEGT. V lost 3 bases and J 4 bases, leaving 2 bases between the germline ends. The CDR3 runs 11 residues. Material: CD8+ T cells sorted from blood. The clonotype was recovered from a human donor in good health. The chain uses TRBV6-1 and TRBJ2-3; D unclear. DNA for the CDR3: TGTGCCAGCAGTGAGTCAGATACGCAGTATTTT. Protein sequence: CASSESDTQYF.